The 15 T cell receptor beta chains listed next were all sequenced from one sample in a study of cytomegalovirus exposure and HLA in healthy donors. Primers for the PCR totalled 60 Vbeta and 13 Jbeta. Data came from immunoSEQ multiplex PCR; TCRdb stores just in-frame clones and leaves some out. The data contain around 190,000 clones, about 80% of them singletons. The sequenced material came from PBMCs. Source of these receptors: a man aged 40-49 years in good health and CMV-seropositive.

This chain uses TRBV7-9 with TRBJ1-6; D unclear. Trimming took off 5 bases at V and 5 bases at J, with 4 bases between the two ends. Germline CDR1 reads SEHNR; CDR2 reads FQNEAQ (reference sequence). The CDR3 sequence is 12 residues long. DNA for the CDR3: TGTGCCAGCAGCCGTAATAATTCACCCCTCCACTTT. Its translation: CASSRNNSPLHF.

J is TRBJ1-3 and V is TRBV6-1; 7 bases map to TRBD1. J was trimmed by 8 bases and V by 7 bases; bases with no gene match: 5. The germline CDR1 and CDR2 sequences are MNHNS and SASEGT. The CDR3 runs 12 residues. CDR3 DNA sequence: TGTGCCAGCACCGGGCAGGGGGACACCATATATTTT. Its protein is CASTGQGDTIYF.

The chain carries TRBV6-5 and TRBJ2-7; D perhaps matches TRBD2 (7 bases). Trimming shortened V by 2 bases and J by 6 bases, and 11 bases separated the two germline ends. The length of the CDR3 is 13 residues. Looked up from germline, CDR1 is MNHEY and CDR2 is SVGAGI. The CDR3 sequence: CASSYTAGAEQYF. CDR3 nucleotides: TGTGCCAGCAGTTACACGGCGGGGGCCGAGCAGTACTTC.

The chain uses TRBV2 and TRBJ2-5; D may be TRBD1 (8 bases). CDR1 SNHLY and CDR2 FYNNEI come from the germline V gene. This CDR3 has 15 amino acids. V was clipped by 5 bases and J by 3 bases, with 16 bases between them. The CDR3 sequence is CASSPDRGGKETQYF. The CDR3, as DNA: TGTGCCAGCAGTCCTGACAGGGGAGGGAAAGAGACCCAGTACTTC.

V is TRBV5-1 and J is TRBJ1-5, with 8 positions matching TRBD1. V gave up 0 bases and J gave up 6 bases; unmatched junction bases: 5. Germline CDR1 SGHRS, CDR2 YFSETQ. There are 15 residues in the CDR3. CDR3 bases: TGCGCCAGCAGCTTGGAGACAGGGGCAGGTCAGCCCCAGCATTTT. This gives the protein CASSLETGAGQPQHF.

The V and J genes are TRBV7-3 and TRBJ2-7; 8 positions agree with TRBD2. The trim removed 5 bases at V and 7 bases at J, leaving 13 bases unmatched. The CDR3 is made up of 15 amino acids. CDR1 SGHTA and CDR2 FQGTGA come from the germline V gene. CDR3 nucleotide sequence: TGTGCCAGCAGCAAAGGCGCTACCGCGGGGGGTGAGCAGTACTTC. This encodes CASSKGATAGGEQYF.

The rearrangement links TRBV2 to TRBJ2-5; a possible D gene is TRBD1 (6 bases). This CDR3 region has 14 residues. Germline V gene data show CDR1 as SNHLY and CDR2 as FYNNEI. The V and J ends lost 8 bases and 1 base respectively, with 14 bases between them. CDR3 sequence reads: CASEQGVGQETQYF. CDR3 nucleotide sequence: TGTGCCAGCGAACAGGGCGTTGGCCAAGAGACCCAGTACTTC.

With respect to this clone: The germline gene is not matched at one end of the junction; a read error may be the cause. The chain joins TRBV5-3 to TRBJ1-1; D is perhaps TRBD1 (6 bases). TRBV5-3 is given ORF status, its function remaining uncertain. This CDR3 has 15 amino acids. This CDR3 reads CASSLGGGGDTEAFF. CDR3 in DNA: TGTGCCAGCAGCTTGGGAGGGGGGGGAGACACTGAAGCTTTCTTT.

The CDR3 here is CASSPSLAGGDTQYF. The CDR3 coding sequence is TGTGCCAGCAGTCCCAGTTTAGCGGGAGGAGATACGCAGTATTTT. This rearrangement joins TRBV28 to TRBJ2-3; 10 bases agree with TRBD2. Germline V lookup: CDR1 MDHEN, CDR2 SYDVKM. V was pared by 5 bases and J by 5 bases, with 7 bases of the junction left unmatched. The CDR3 has 15 amino acids.

The chain is built from TRBV2 and TRBJ2-5; D uncertain. This CDR3 has 14 residues. V was trimmed by 5 bases and J by 2 bases, leaving 12 bases between them. Germline V lookup: CDR1 SNHLY, CDR2 FYNNEI. This chain's CDR3 is CASSKRLSQETQYF. CDR3 bases: TGTGCCAGCAGTAAGAGGCTATCACAAGAGACCCAGTACTTC.

Only one count was recorded for this clone. V and J are TRBV5-6 and TRBJ2-7, with 16 bases identical to TRBD2. Trimming removed 4 bases from V and 6 bases from J; junction bases left unmatched: 4. The germline V gene has CDR1 SGHDT and CDR2 YYEEEE. The CDR3 has 15 residues. In nucleotides, the CDR3 is TGTGCCAGCAGCCCGGGACTAGCGGGAGGGCTCGAGCAGTACTTC. It is translated as CASSPGLAGGLEQYF.

The chain employs TRBV10-3 and TRBJ1-2; 8 bases fit TRBD1. CDR3 length: 15 residues. Germline CDR1 reads ENHRY; CDR2 reads SYGVKD. V trimming: 8 bases; J trimming: 2 bases; junction bases outside the gene matches: 10. In DNA form, the CDR3 reads TGTGCCATCGGAGACAGGGGCCTAGGGAACTATGGCTACACCTTC. Translating it yields CAIGDRGLGNYGYTF.

The rearrangement joins TRBV5-1 to TRBJ2-3; TRBD2 matches at 11 bases. Germline V gene lookup returns CDR1 SGHRS and CDR2 YFSETQ. The ends lost 4 bases at V and 3 bases at J; junction bases unmatched: 7. The CDR3 has 16 amino acids. This chain's CDR3 is CASSAGTSGPTDTQYF. The CDR3 DNA is TGCGCCAGCAGCGCAGGGACTAGCGGACCGACAGATACGCAGTATTTT. Full variable domain (remainder filled in from reference TRBV5-1 and TRBJ2-3): KAGVTQTPRYLIKTRGQQVTLSCSPISGHRSVSWYQQTPGQGLQFLFEYFSETQRNKGNFPGRFSGRQFSNSRSEMNVSTLELGDSALYLCASSAGTSGPTDTQYFGPGTRLTVL.

In the case of this clone: Other DNA sequences in this specimen translate into the identical CDR3. V is TRBV10-3 and J is TRBJ2-5; no firm D call. Germline-derived CDR1 and CDR2 are ENHRY and SYGVKD. V dropped 0 bases and J dropped 4 bases, with 3 bases sitting between them. CDR3 length: 12 residues. CDR3 coding DNA: TGTGCCATCAGTGAGTCCCGAGAGACCCAGTACTTC. Its translation is CAISESRETQYF.

The rearrangement uses TRBV5-1 and TRBJ2-3; tentative D call: TRBD2 (6 bases). This CDR3 spans 15 amino acids. Trimming left V 0 bases short and J 2 bases short, with 10 bases between. In germline, CDR1 is SGHRS, CDR2 YFSETQ. This CDR3 is CASSLGRAITDTQYF. CDR3 DNA sequence: TGCGCCAGCAGCTTGGGGAGGGCCATCACAGATACGCAGTATTTT.